The T cell receptor (beta chain) described here comes from a study of beta chain features in type 1 diabetes (dated by TCRdb to the late 2010s). Study-wide context: Patients and healthy donors did not differ in mean age, gender distribution, total cell number or subset yield. In the study, recently diagnosed type 1 diabetes patients and matched healthy donors were compared on the TCRB repertoires of their sorted circulating CD4+ T cell subsets. A total of 85 million to 140 million sorted cells were examined across all samples, and the number of cells per subset was strongly correlated with RNA yield. Regulatory and stem cell-like memory subsets were obtained from only 8 patients and about 8 healthy donors, while naive and central memory subsets were obtained from all 30 or so donors. The investigation overall reported the following: Sequencing cDNA rather than genomic DNA could over-represent highly expressing activated cells, although activation and CD3 levels did not differ between groups. Type 1 diabetes patients showed a moderate but significant shortening of TCRB CDR3 length in all four CD4+ subsets. The naive, central memory and regulatory TCRB repertoires appeared to resemble one another more closely among patients than among healthy donors. Shorter templates might be favored by PCR, yet because patient and control samples were amplified and corrected together, any such skew would affect both groups equally. Because small numbers of individuals were included in the HLA sub-analyses, any influence of HLA type on TCRB rearrangement was left unresolved. At VDJ recombination sites, patients with type 1 diabetes made fewer insertions and deleted more nucleotides, a pattern implying thymic rearrangement abnormalities.

Points on this clone: It has no known antigen specificity. The record has no base qualities; no much larger clone is one base away.

CDR1 and CDR2 are read off the germline V gene as KGHSH and LQKENI. CDR3 length: 15 amino acids, cysteine to phenylalanine. Only the CDR3 part of the read is kept: 45 bases, read in frame from the first base. Trimming at the junction amounts to 2 bases on V and 2 bases on J, and the germline ends lie 10 bases apart. Each donor gave one peripheral blood draw, roughly 110 mL on average, collected into heparinised tubes. Naive, central memory, regulatory and stem cell-like memory CD4+ T cells were sorted on a BD FACSAria II using a panel including CD45RO, CCR7, CD25, CD127, CD95 and CD27. A purity above 95% was achieved for all sorted populations. Right away, PBMCs were isolated by Lymphoprep density gradient centrifugation and were stained directly, with no culture step. To minimize batch effects, samples were stained and sorted in pairs, one healthy donor with one patient per experiment. The High Capacity cDNA Reverse Transcription Kit was used to reverse transcribe all of the isolated RNA, meaning that expressed TCRB transcripts were what got sequenced. Deep immunoSEQ sequencing was performed on naive, central memory and regulatory T cell samples, with an average of roughly 3.5 million total reads per sample. Sorted cells were lysed in RLT buffer, and RNA was extracted using DNase-treated RNeasy Micro or Mini kits according to cell number. To prevent cross-contamination, every cell subset was processed on its own, while patient and healthy donor samples were processed together. The immunoSEQ multiplex PCR was used to amplify TCRB sequences from cDNA, generating 87-bp fragments that spanned the CDR3 region. Sequencing of the amplicons was performed on the Illumina HiSeq platform. The published analysis was carried out like this. Synthetic template baselines were used to correct PCR bias computationally, reads within Hamming distance 2 were collapsed, and singletons that could not be merged were discarded. Reads were aligned against IMGT so that V, D and J genes, CDR3 length and insertions or deletions at six rearrangement sites could be assigned. Within each subset, clonotype counts were normalized to sorted cell number, and only after that were true diversity and Gini coefficients computed with the tcR R package. Repertoire sharing was quantified using the overlap coefficient calculated on TCRB nucleotide sequences. TCRdb took this table from immuneACCESS and kept in-frame rearrangements with V and J called. Such tables lack part of the clones; where checked against another copy, unresolved V genes explain under half of the gap, and the rest is unexplained. Clone size and V and J calls were adopted from that table, with D and trimming inferred from the DNA. The sample profile shows 150,000 to 190,000 clones; over 9% of them were found once. Of the sample, more than 0.45% falls within the top ten clones.

Input material: central memory CD4+ T cells from blood. Here the chain combines TRBV18 and TRBJ2-1; TRBD2 could be the D gene, as 5 bases match. This receptor was identified in a man aged 25-45 years with type 1 diabetes. The CDR3 here reads CASSPGELAYNEQFF. In nucleotides, the sequence is TGTGCCAGCTCACCAGGTGAACTAGCCTACAATGAGCAGTTCTTC.